These 24 T cell receptor beta chains came from one sample sequenced in a study of human T cells and chemical hapten exposure. The time point: patch test 2, 6 weeks after DPC sensitization. This sample's treatment: therapeutic diphenylcyclopropenone sensitization with weekly scalp DPC. One entry per CDR3 protein results from TCRdb running MiXCR on the RACE reads. The sample has about 80,000 distinct CDR3 sequences; 10% to 13% are singletons. Sequencing used whole blood, obtained in connection with sensitization to the hapten diphenylcyclopropenone (DPC). The receptors come from a woman in her twenties or thirties with alopecia areata. Some clones in this sample may be carry-over from other donors' samples.

This clonotype was observed a handful of times. The chain couples TRBV28 to TRBJ2-7, with D uncertain. Germline V gene data show CDR1 as MDHEN and CDR2 as SYDVKM. The CDR3 runs to 11 residues. With 4 bases removed from V and 7 bases from J, the gap between germline ends came to 8 bases. The CDR3 nucleotides read TGTGCCAGCAGTTCCCCCAGAGAGCAGTACTTC. Its translation is CASSSPREQYF. Supplemented by reference TRBV28 and TRBJ2-7, the full variable domain reads DVKVTQSSRYLVKRTGEKVFLECVQDMDHENMFWYRQDPGLGLRLIYFSYDVKMKEKGDIPEGYSVSREKKERFSLILESASTNQTSMYLCASSSPREQYFGPGTRLTVT.

This clonotype has a count of ten or more. The chain recombines TRBV6-2 or TRBV6-3 with TRBJ2-7; D is unresolved. The germline V gene encodes CDR1 MNHEY and CDR2 SVGEGT. The CDR3 has 13 amino acids. The germline V and J ends were trimmed by 7 bases and 3 bases, with 13 bases remaining between them. CDR3 DNA sequence: TGTGCCAGCAACCCGGGCCGGCTCTACGAGCAGTACTTC. Residues: CASNPGRLYEQYF.

This clonotype was counted ten times or more. The V call is TRBV6-6, the J call TRBJ1-3; D is uncertain. This CDR3 is 14 amino acids long. Germline CDR1 and CDR2: MNHNY and SVGAGI (reference sequence). Trimming removed 9 bases from V and 0 bases from J, with 12 bases in between. The CDR3 reads CASRTESSGNTIYF. CDR3 nucleotides: TGTGCCAGTAGAACGGAGAGCTCTGGAAACACCATATATTTT.

This clonotype was recorded at least ten times. The chain employs TRBV30 and TRBJ2-3; 11 bases align to TRBD2. The CDR3 covers 15 residues. CDR1 is GTSNPN and CDR2 is SVGIG in the germline V gene (reference sequence). Unmatched junction bases numbered 3, after V lost 0 bases and J lost 4 bases. Written as DNA, the CDR3 is TGTGCCTGGAGTGTAATTAGCGGGAGGGCAGATACGCAGTATTTT. This encodes CAWSVISGRADTQYF.

The genes are TRBV2 and TRBJ1-1; 9 positions match TRBD1. Trimming took 6 bases from V and 4 from J; bases not matched to a gene: 6. This CDR3 is 14 amino acids long. Germline values: CDR1 SNHLY, CDR2 FYNNEI. Written as DNA, the CDR3 is TGTGCCAGCAGGAAACAGGGGGCAGTCACTGAAGCTTTCTTT. Translated: CASRKQGAVTEAFF.

Note on this clonotype: Germline and junction disagree at one end, which may indicate a read error. V is TRBV28 and J is TRBJ1-2, with a tentative D call TRBD1 (5 bases). The CDR3 contains 15 residues. CDR1 MDHEN and CDR2 SYDVKM come from the germline V gene. The CDR3 loop reads CASSPRGQGIYGYAF. DNA for the CDR3: TGTGCCAGCAGTCCCCGAGGGCAGGGAATTTATGGCTACGCCTTC.

This clonotype was picked up many times. The chain combines TRBV29-1 with TRBJ1-2; 9 bases are shared with TRBD1. The CDR3 consists of 10 residues. CDR1 SQVTM and CDR2 ANQGSEA come from the germline V gene. V shed 4 bases and J 10 bases; nucleotides not matched to a gene: 1. DNA for the CDR3: TGCAGCGTTGGACAGGGGGACTACACCTTC. It codes for CSVGQGDYTF.

This clonotype was recorded at least ten times. For the CDR3, the DNA is TGCAGTGCGGGTGGGCTAGCGGGTCGTACCTACGAGCAGTACTTC. Its translation is CSAGGLAGRTYEQYF. The chain couples TRBV20-1 to TRBJ2-7, with 8 positions matching TRBD2. Germline trimming cut 6 bases from V and 2 bases from J; bases unmatched to any gene: 12. Germline CDR1 and CDR2: DFQATT and SNEGSKA (reference sequence). The CDR3 is made up of 15 amino acids.

The sample holds many counts of this clonotype. The chain joins TRBV29-1 to TRBJ1-2; possible D gene TRBD1, 5 bases. V dropped 6 bases and J dropped 3 bases, with 11 bases sitting between them. CDR3 length equals 12 residues. Germline-derived CDR1 and CDR2 are SQVTM and ANQGSEA. This chain's CDR3 is CSVAGTHYGYTF. CDR3 DNA sequence: TGCAGCGTGGCCGGGACTCACTATGGCTACACCTTC.

The CDR3 loop is CSASNGGNTEAFF. In nucleotides, the CDR3 is TGCAGTGCTAGCAACGGGGGGAACACTGAAGCTTTCTTT. The chain employs TRBV20-1 and TRBJ1-1; tentative D call: TRBD1 (5 bases). This CDR3 spans 13 amino acids. Looked up from germline, CDR1 is DFQATT and CDR2 is SNEGSKA (reference sequence). V lost 3 bases and J lost 1, with 9 bases in between.

This clonotype was counted many times. The chain combines TRBV7-2 with TRBJ2-3, with 9 positions matching TRBD2. Germline CDR1 and CDR2: SGHTA and FQGNSA. After removal of 5 bases from V and 6 bases from J, the junction contained 12 bases not matched to a gene. The CDR3 has 16 residues. CDR3 protein: CASSLVAAGGRDTQYF. CDR3 nucleotide sequence: TGTGCCAGCAGCCTCGTGGCTGCGGGAGGGCGCGATACGCAGTATTTT.

This clonotype was recorded at least ten times. The V call is TRBV10-3, the J call TRBJ2-7; no firm D call. This CDR3 is built from 14 residues. V lost 0 bases and J 2 bases, leaving 8 bases between the germline ends. CDR1 and CDR2 from the germline V gene are ENHRY and SYGVKD. The CDR3 DNA reads TGTGCCATCAGTGAGTCCATTAAGACCTACGAGCAGTACTTC. Translating gives CAISESIKTYEQYF.

The V call is TRBV11-1, the J call TRBJ2-4, with TRBD1 matching over 8 bases. V lost 6 bases and J lost 3; bases outside the gene matches: 7. The CDR3 extends over 15 amino acids. Germline-derived CDR1 and CDR2 are SGHAT and FQDESV (reference sequence). In nucleotides, the CDR3 is TGTGCCAGCAGTGGACAGGGTATAGGCAAAAACATTCAGTACTTC. Amino acid sequence: CASSGQGIGKNIQYF.

V and J are TRBV29-1 and TRBJ2-5; D is perhaps TRBD1 (6 bases). V was clipped by 3 bases and J by 1 base, with 12 bases between them. Germline CDR1 and CDR2: SQVTM and ANQGSEA. The CDR3 loop spans 14 amino acids. The CDR3 coding sequence is TGCAGCGTTGACACAGGGCCTGCCCAAGAGACCCAGTACTTC. Its translation: CSVDTGPAQETQYF.

This clonotype was detected many times. The chain uses TRBV14 and TRBJ1-3; possibly TRBD1 for D (6 bases). V lost 3 bases and J lost 0, with 12 bases in between. The length of the CDR3 is 16 residues. CDR1 and CDR2 (germline): SGHDN, FVKESK. The CDR3 nucleotides read TGTGCCAGCAGCCATGGACAGCCCTTCTCTGGAAACACCATATATTTT. Protein: CASSHGQPFSGNTIYF.

This clonotype showed up just a few times. The CDR3 loop reads CASQSGMNTEAFF. The CDR3 DNA reads as TGTGCCAGCCAGTCCGGGATGAACACTGAAGCTTTCTTT. The chain links TRBV7-2 to TRBJ1-1; D not certain. The CDR3 covers 13 residues. The germline V gene has CDR1 SGHTA and CDR2 FQGNSA. V was cut by 8 bases and J by 0 bases, with 10 bases left in between.

The chain links TRBV5-1 to TRBJ1-1; D gene uncertain. The CDR3 totals 16 residues. From germline, CDR1 is SGHRS and CDR2 YFSETQ. Trimming took off 4 bases at V and 0 bases at J, with 16 bases between the two ends. CDR3 DNA: TGCGCCAGCAGCCTAGGGAGCCGAATTGTGAACACTGAAGCTTTCTTT. Amino acid sequence: CASSLGSRIVNTEAFF. The complete variable domain, with remaining parts taken from reference TRBV5-1 and TRBJ1-1, reads KAGVTQTPRYLIKTRGQQVTLSCSPISGHRSVSWYQQTPGQGLQFLFEYFSETQRNKGNFPGRFSGRQFSNSRSEMNVSTLELGDSALYLCASSLGSRIVNTEAFFGQGTRLTVV.

The chain uses TRBV11-2 and TRBJ1-1, with TRBD1 matching 7 bases. The CDR3 is made up of 14 amino acids. Germline V lookup: CDR1 SGHAT, CDR2 FQNNGV. Losses at the gene ends were 5 bases for V and 6 bases for J; bases not matched to a gene: 9. The CDR3 coding sequence is TGTGCCAGCAGCCTCCCTACAGGGGCCTCTGAAGCTTTCTTT. Translating gives CASSLPTGASEAFF.

This clonotype appeared a single time. The rearrangement links TRBV29-1 to TRBJ2-7, with 9 bases aligning to TRBD1. After removal of 4 bases from V and 2 bases from J, the junction contained 3 bases not matched to a gene. The CDR3 has 13 amino acids. Germline V gene sequence: CDR1 SQVTM, CDR2 ANQGSEA. In nucleotides, the CDR3 is TGCAGCGTTGTAAGGGACAGGGCCTACGAGCAGTACTTC. The encoded protein is CSVVRDRAYEQYF.

Ten or more counts support this clonotype. CDR3 residues: CASLGQGRNEQYF. CDR3 nucleotide sequence: TGTGCCAGCTTGGGACAGGGAAGAAACGAGCAGTACTTC. The V gene is TRBV3-1, the J gene TRBJ2-7, with TRBD1 matching 9 bases. Germline V gene data show CDR1 as LGHDT and CDR2 as YNNKEL (reference sequence). Trimming cost V 8 bases and J 5 bases; bases outside gene matches: 7. The CDR3 loop spans 13 amino acids.

At least ten counts were recorded for this clonotype. This chain connects TRBV4-3 to TRBJ1-3; no definite D call. The CDR3 extends over 15 amino acids. CDR1 is LGHNA and CDR2 is YSLEER in the germline V gene. V was trimmed by 0 bases and J by 0 bases, leaving 6 bases between them. The CDR3, as DNA: TGCGCCAGCAGCCAAGATCAGGTCTCTGGAAACACCATATATTTT. Its protein is CASSQDQVSGNTIYF.

This clonotype was seen repeatedly, ten times or more. The chain is built from TRBV20-1 and TRBJ1-6; TRBD1 is a possible D gene (5 bases). Trimming took off 5 bases at V and 1 base at J, with 12 bases between the two ends. Germline V gene sequence: CDR1 DFQATT, CDR2 SNEGSKA (reference sequence). The CDR3 is made up of 15 amino acids. This CDR3 reads CSARDPSSYNSPLHF. In DNA form, the CDR3 reads TGCAGTGCTCGGGACCCGAGTTCCTATAATTCACCCCTCCACTTT.

This clonotype occurred a few times. This sequence joins TRBV27 and TRBJ2-7; perhaps TRBD1 as D (6 bases). Per the germline V gene, CDR1 is MNHEY and CDR2 is SMNVEV (reference sequence). The CDR3 has 14 residues. V was clipped by 1 base and J by 6 bases, with 13 bases between them. The CDR3: CASSLFGRGTEQYF. CDR3 DNA sequence: TGTGCCAGCAGTTTATTTGGCAGGGGTACCGAGCAGTACTTC.

This clonotype was counted at least ten times. The V gene is TRBV6-1, the J gene TRBJ1-5; D is uncertain. V was clipped by 0 bases and J by 0 bases, with 3 bases between them. The CDR3 is made up of 14 amino acids. CDR1 and CDR2 from the germline V gene are MNHNS and SASEGT. CDR3 loop: CASSEAYSNQPQHF. DNA for the CDR3: TGTGCCAGCAGTGAAGCCTATAGCAATCAGCCCCAGCATTTT.